The 31 T cell receptor beta chains listed next were all sequenced from one sample in a study of a mutant IDH1 vaccine in newly diagnosed glioma. The table came from immunoSEQ multiplex PCR; TCRdb's copy has only in-frame clones and leaves some out. The sample consists of 60,000 to 75,000 clones, more than 85% of them appearing once. The antigens for these receptors are not known. Stated time point: week 35, safety follow-up. Doses consisted of 300 ug of mutant IDH1 20-mer peptide each, paired with topical imiquimod. Specimen: PBMCs, collected from a glioma patient whose treatment included an IDH1 peptide vaccine. These receptors came from a man younger than 40 with glioma.

This clone has just one count. The chain is built from TRBV10-2 and TRBJ2-2; TRBD2 might be the D (5 bases). This CDR3 region has 14 residues. V was clipped by 4 bases and J by 6 bases, with 12 bases between them. The germline V gene encodes CDR1 WSHSY and CDR2 SAAADI. The CDR3 DNA follows: TGCGCCAGCAGTGCAGCCACTAGTTCCGGGGAGCTGTTTTTT. It translates to CASSAATSSGELFF.

The rearrangement joins TRBV7-2 to TRBJ2-5; D remains ambiguous. Germline CDR1 SGHTA, CDR2 FQGNSA. CDR3 length equals 13 residues. The V end lost 1 base, the J end lost 0 bases, and 3 bases lay between the germline ends. The chain's CDR3 is CASSLGHQETQYF. CDR3 DNA sequence: TGTGCCAGCAGCTTAGGACACCAAGAGACCCAGTACTTC.

The V gene is TRBV4-3, the J gene TRBJ2-1, with TRBD1 matching over 12 bases. Germline V gives CDR1 LGHNA, CDR2 YSLEER. The CDR3 spans 14 residues. The V and J ends lost 7 bases and 9 bases, in that order; junction bases with no gene match: 7. DNA for the CDR3: TGCGCCAGCAAGCGGGACAGGGGGCCAGGTGAGCAGTTCTTC. It is translated as CASKRDRGPGEQFF.

The chain combines TRBV4-2 with TRBJ2-5; 7 positions match TRBD1. This CDR3 spans 13 amino acids. V dropped 4 bases and J dropped 4; count of bases not matched to a gene: 3. Germline assignment: CDR1 LGHNA and CDR2 YNFKEQ. CDR3 region: CASSPGQRETQYF. Written as DNA, the CDR3 is TGTGCCAGCAGCCCGGGACAGCGAGAGACCCAGTACTTC.

V and J are TRBV30 and TRBJ1-2; D call uncertain. The CDR3 is 13 residues long. V was cut by 0 bases and J by 1 base, with 6 bases left in between. CDR1 is GTSNPN and CDR2 is SVGIG in the germline V gene (reference sequence). The DNA of the CDR3 is TGTGCCTGGAGTGTGTCAGATAACTATGGCTACACCTTC. Amino acids: CAWSVSDNYGYTF.

V and J are TRBV28 and TRBJ1-5, with a weak D call TRBD1 (5 bases). V lost 2 bases and J lost 6, with 14 bases in between. The CDR3 totals 15 residues. CDR1 and CDR2 (germline): MDHEN, SYDVKM. The chain's CDR3 is CASSLVLGLCQPQHF. CDR3 sequence (DNA): TGTGCCAGCAGTTTAGTTTTGGGACTTTGTCAGCCCCAGCATTTT.

The chain is built from TRBV4-3 and TRBJ1-2; D is unclear. The V end lost 1 base, the J end lost 4 bases, and 13 bases lay between the germline ends. This CDR3 contains 15 residues. Per germline, CDR1 LGHNA and CDR2 YSLEER. CDR3 nucleotides: TGCGCCAGCAGCCAAGTTTATGAGGGAGGCTATGGCTACACCTTC. It yields the protein CASSQVYEGGYGYTF.

The V and J genes are TRBV4-1 and TRBJ2-3, with D tentatively TRBD2 (6 bases). The length of the CDR3 is 16 residues. The ends were cut back, 5 bases at V and 4 bases at J, with 19 bases in the middle. Germline V gives CDR1 MGHRA, CDR2 YSYEKL. As DNA, the CDR3 is TGCGCCAGCAGCAGGATAGCGGTCTCACTGGCAGATACGCAGTATTTT. It translates to CASSRIAVSLADTQYF.

This clone is a singleton in its sample. The J gene is TRBJ2-1, the V gene TRBV5-1; 8 bases align to TRBD2. Trimming at V came to 1 base and at J to 4 bases, leaving 4 bases not matched to a gene. Germline CDR1 reads SGHRS; CDR2 reads YFSETQ. The CDR3 has 15 residues. CDR3 coding DNA: TGCGCCAGCAGCTTGAGGGCTAGCGGGTACAATGAGCAGTTCTTC. Its protein product is CASSLRASGYNEQFF.

This chain joins TRBV28 and TRBJ1-4; 7 nucleotides line up with TRBD1. This CDR3 has 14 residues. CDR1 and CDR2 (germline): MDHEN, SYDVKM. V was pared by 6 bases and J by 8 bases, with 9 bases of the junction left unmatched. The CDR3 nucleotides are TGTGCCAGCAGCACCGGGACAGAGGGGGAAAAACTGTTTTTT. This gives the protein CASSTGTEGEKLFF.

CDR3 bases: TGTGCCAGCAGTAAGACAGCAAACACTGAAGCTTTCTTT. Protein sequence: CASSKTANTEAFF. This rearrangement joins TRBV27 to TRBJ1-1, with D possibly being TRBD1 (5 bases). The CDR3 spans 13 residues. Germline V CDR1 and CDR2: MNHEY, SMNVEV (reference sequence). Deletions cut 5 bases from V and 2 bases from J, with 9 bases between.

J is TRBJ1-1 and V is TRBV28, with TRBD1 identical over 7 bases. The germline V gene has CDR1 MDHEN and CDR2 SYDVKM. This CDR3 region has 16 residues. The trim removed 2 bases at V and 5 bases at J, leaving 11 bases unmatched. In DNA form, the CDR3 reads TGTGCCAGCAGTTTAAGGGGAGGGGGCCTTAAAACTGAAGCTTTCTTT. This sequence encodes CASSLRGGGLKTEAFF.

CDR3 nucleotides: TGCGCCAGCAGCTTAAACAGGGGGCACACAGATACGCAGTATTTT. As protein: CASSLNRGHTDTQYF. The chain is built from TRBV5-1 and TRBJ2-3; TRBD1 agrees at 9 bases. The V gene's germline CDR1 is SGHRS and CDR2 YFSETQ. Trimming cost V 2 bases and J 2 bases; bases outside gene matches: 3. The CDR3 consists of 15 residues.

The chain has TRBV23-1 and TRBJ1-5; maybe TRBD1 (5 bases). TRBV23-1 is designated an ORF whose function remains uncertain. This CDR3 comprises 15 residues. V was clipped by 0 bases and J by 7 bases, with 13 bases between them. As DNA, the CDR3 is TGCGCCAGCAGTCAATCGGTTGCGGGGGAGCAGCCCCAGCATTTT. The encoded protein is CASSQSVAGEQPQHF.

The rearrangement joins TRBV30 to TRBJ2-3, with D unresolved. The CDR3 is made up of 12 amino acids. V was cut by 3 bases and J by 0 bases, with 4 bases left in between. The V gene's germline CDR1 is GTSNPN and CDR2 SVGIG (reference sequence). The CDR3: CAWRDSTDTQYF. CDR3 DNA sequence: TGTGCCTGGAGAGACAGCACAGATACGCAGTATTTT.

This sequence joins TRBV5-6 and TRBJ1-2, with unresolved D. V was clipped by 0 bases and J by 4 bases, with 19 bases between them. Per germline, CDR1 SGHDT and CDR2 YYEEEE. This CDR3 region has 17 residues. Written as DNA, the CDR3 is TGTGCCAGCAGCTTGGCTCCTCTTAACAGAAGGATCTATGGCTACACCTTC. Its protein is CASSLAPLNRRIYGYTF.

The rearrangement joins TRBV5-1 to TRBJ2-7; D remains unclear. The CDR3 is 13 residues long. V dropped 0 bases and J dropped 3 bases, with 7 bases sitting between them. Germline CDR1 is SGHRS and CDR2 is YFSETQ. The CDR3 sequence: CASSLGQNYEQYF. Written as DNA, the CDR3 is TGCGCCAGCAGCTTGGGGCAAAACTACGAGCAGTACTTC.

This chain joins TRBV6-5 and TRBJ1-1; TRBD1 is a possible D gene (5 bases). Trimming removed 1 base at V and 11 bases at J, with 20 bases between. CDR1 MNHEY and CDR2 SVGAGI come from the germline V gene. CDR3 size: 15 residues. The CDR3 protein is CASSYFFGADGNAFF. The CDR3 region has the DNA TGTGCCAGCAGTTACTTTTTCGGGGCAGACGGTAATGCTTTCTTT.

The rearrangement uses TRBV7-2 and TRBJ1-2; the match to TRBD1 covers 8 bases. Trimming took 1 base from V and 4 from J; bases not matched to a gene: 5. This CDR3 has 15 residues. Germline loops: CDR1 SGHTA, CDR2 FQGNSA. The CDR3 reads CASSLDRRGLYGYTF. The CDR3, as DNA: TGTGCCAGCAGCTTAGATCGCAGGGGGCTCTATGGCTACACCTTC.

The chain combines TRBV6-5 with TRBJ2-7; 7 positions match TRBD2. CDR1 is MNHEY, CDR2 SVGAGI, per germline. After removal of 8 bases from V and 6 bases from J, the junction contained 16 bases not matched to a gene. The CDR3 is made up of 15 amino acids. In nucleotides, the CDR3 is TGTGCCAGCGTTCCTCGTCGGGCGGGAGTTTTCGAGCAGTACTTC. The encoded protein is CASVPRRAGVFEQYF.

This rearrangement joins TRBV15 to TRBJ2-7; TRBD1 matches at 7 bases. Unmatched junction bases numbered 2, after V lost 3 bases and J lost 3 bases. Germline CDR1 is LNHNV and CDR2 is YYDKDF (reference sequence). The CDR3 length is 13 residues. Written as DNA, the CDR3 is TGTGCCACCAGCAGGGACAGGAGCTACGAGCAGTACTTC. Amino acids: CATSRDRSYEQYF.

V is TRBV19 and J is TRBJ1-5; D remains unclear. The germline V gene encodes CDR1 LNHDA and CDR2 SQIVND (reference sequence). The V and J ends lost 3 bases and 5 bases respectively, with 8 bases between them. This CDR3 contains 13 residues. CDR3 nucleotide sequence: TGTGCCAGTAGTATGTATGAGGATCAGCCCCAGCATTTT. This translates into CASSMYEDQPQHF.

The rearrangement uses TRBV5-4 and TRBJ2-5, with TRBD2 identical over 13 bases. The J segment lost 5 bases and the V segment lost 0 bases, leaving 7 bases of the junction unmatched. Looked up from germline, CDR1 is SGHNT and CDR2 is YYREEE (reference sequence). The CDR3 runs 17 residues. The CDR3 sequence is CASSLARTSGSEETQYF. Written as DNA, the CDR3 is TGTGCCAGCAGCTTGGCTAGGACTAGCGGGAGTGAGGAGACCCAGTACTTC.

This clone came up a few times. The J gene is TRBJ1-4, the V gene TRBV6-1; tentative D call: TRBD1 (5 bases). With 8 bases removed from V and 4 bases from J, the gap between germline ends came to 11 bases. Germline V gene sequence: CDR1 MNHNS, CDR2 SASEGT. This CDR3 is 13 amino acids long. For the CDR3, the DNA is TGTGCCAGCGACCGGGGGTATAATGAAAAACTGTTTTTT. This translates into CASDRGYNEKLFF.

In its sample, this clone was seen once. The V call is TRBV11-3, the J call TRBJ2-7; TRBD1 might be the D (5 bases). Germline CDR1 SGHNT, CDR2 YENEEA. Trimming removed 8 bases at V and 6 bases at J, with 17 bases between. The CDR3 extends over 13 amino acids. The CDR3 spells CASGAGPGAEQYF. The CDR3 coding sequence is TGTGCCAGCGGGGCAGGGCCAGGTGCCGAGCAGTACTTC.

The gene calls are TRBV19 and TRBJ2-2; D tentatively fits TRBD1 or TRBD2 (5 bases each). Germline V gene data show CDR1 as LNHDA and CDR2 as SQIVND (reference sequence). CDR3 length: 22 residues. V lost 5 bases, J lost 1 base, and 32 bases lay in between. CDR3 sequence: CASSVSGSWAVAGEVNTGELFF. Written as DNA, the CDR3 is TGTGCCAGTAGTGTATCAGGGTCCTGGGCTGTAGCCGGGGAAGTGAACACCGGGGAGCTGTTTTTT. Combining the CDR3 with reference TRBV19 and TRBJ2-2 gives the whole variable domain DGGITQSPKYLFRKEGQNVTLSCEQNLNHDAMYWYRQDPGQGLRLIYYSQIVNDFQKGDIAEGYSVSREKKESFPLTVTSAQKNPTAFYLCASSVSGSWAVAGEVNTGELFFGEGSRLTVL.

J is TRBJ2-5 and V is TRBV6-1, with TRBD2 identical over 12 bases. Germline V gene lookup returns CDR1 MNHNS and CDR2 SASEGT. V lost 3 bases to trimming and J lost 5 bases; unmatched junction nucleotides: 7. The CDR3 runs 16 residues. The CDR3 bases are TGTGCCAGCAGTGAGTATCGACTAGCGGGAGAGGAGACCCAGTACTTC. Its translation is CASSEYRLAGEETQYF.

The rearrangement links TRBV14 to TRBJ1-4; perhaps TRBD1 as D (6 bases). CDR3 size: 14 residues. Germline-derived CDR1 and CDR2 are SGHDN and FVKESK. The ends were cut back, 1 base at V and 8 bases at J, with 11 bases in the middle. The CDR3 coding sequence is TGTGCCAGCAGCCAAGGGGCAGGGGTGGAAAAACTGTTTTTT. It codes for CASSQGAGVEKLFF.

This clone was seen a single time. This chain uses TRBV7-6 with TRBJ2-7; D uncertain. This CDR3 region has 15 residues. Per the germline V gene, CDR1 is SGHVS and CDR2 is FNYEAQ. Trimming left V 5 bases short and J 2 bases short, with 16 bases between. The CDR3 DNA is TGTGCCAGCAGCCCGCGGAGCACAGCCGCCTACGAGCAGTACTTC. This sequence encodes CASSPRSTAAYEQYF.

The chain recombines TRBV6-1 with TRBJ2-3; 9 bases are shared with TRBD1. J gave up 4 bases and V 3 bases, and 5 bases lay outside the gene matches. There are 15 residues in the CDR3. Germline V CDR1 and CDR2: MNHNS, SASEGT. The CDR3 spells CASSDRDRAADTQYF. In DNA form, the CDR3 reads TGTGCCAGCAGTGACCGGGACAGGGCTGCAGATACGCAGTATTTT.

The chain recombines TRBV5-6 with TRBJ2-2; either TRBD1 or TRBD2 may supply D (6 bases each). The germline V and J ends were trimmed by 1 base and 7 bases, with 11 bases remaining between them. The germline gives CDR1 SGHDT, CDR2 YYEEEE. The CDR3 covers 14 residues. This CDR3 reads CASSLTGAGGELFF. DNA of the CDR3: TGTGCCAGCAGCTTGACGGGGGCGGGCGGGGAGCTGTTTTTT.